The 2 T cell receptor beta chains below all came from one sample that was sequenced in a study of blood T cell repertoires in COVID-19. Assay: immunoSEQ multiplex PCR; the TCRdb copy retains only in-frame clones and omits some. The repertoire includes roughly 180,000 clones, 84% of them detected once, and 6% to 9% sits in the top ten. What was sequenced was peripheral blood. The receptor set was obtained from a middle-aged man who had recovered from COVID-19.

The V gene is TRBV5-4, the J gene TRBJ1-2; 7 nucleotides line up with TRBD1. Germline V lookup: CDR1 SGHNT, CDR2 YYREEE (reference sequence). Trimming cost V 2 bases and J 3 bases; bases outside gene matches: 10. The CDR3 has 16 amino acids. For the CDR3, the DNA is TGTGCCAGCAGCTTCGACAGGGCGACTCTATACTATGGCTACACCTTC. Translating it yields CASSFDRATLYYGYTF.

The chain employs TRBV2 and TRBJ2-1; perhaps TRBD1 as D (6 bases). CDR1 and CDR2 from the germline V gene are SNHLY and FYNNEI. The V end was cut by 5 bases, the J end by 6 bases, with 14 bases between. This CDR3 has 14 residues. CDR3 coding DNA: TGTGCCAGCAGTCTACAGGGAATAGTCAATGAGCAGTTCTTC. Its translation is CASSLQGIVNEQFF.